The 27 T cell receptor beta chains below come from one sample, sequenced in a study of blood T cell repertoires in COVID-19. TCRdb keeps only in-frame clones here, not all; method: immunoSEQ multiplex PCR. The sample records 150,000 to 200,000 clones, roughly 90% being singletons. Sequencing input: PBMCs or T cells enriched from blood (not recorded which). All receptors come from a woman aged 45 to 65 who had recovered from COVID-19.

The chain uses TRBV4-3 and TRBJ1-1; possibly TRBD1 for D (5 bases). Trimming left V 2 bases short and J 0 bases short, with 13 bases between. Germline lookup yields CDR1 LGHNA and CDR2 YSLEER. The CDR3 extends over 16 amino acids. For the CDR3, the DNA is TGCGCCAGCAGCCAAACAGGCCGCCCCATGAACACTGAAGCTTTCTTT. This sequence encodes CASSQTGRPMNTEAFF.

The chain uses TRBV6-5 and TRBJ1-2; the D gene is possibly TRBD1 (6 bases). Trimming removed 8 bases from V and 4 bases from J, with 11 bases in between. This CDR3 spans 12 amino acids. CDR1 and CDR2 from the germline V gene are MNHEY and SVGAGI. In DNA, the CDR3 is TGTGCCAGCCGGGGGGCAGTCTATGGCTACACCTTC. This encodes CASRGAVYGYTF.

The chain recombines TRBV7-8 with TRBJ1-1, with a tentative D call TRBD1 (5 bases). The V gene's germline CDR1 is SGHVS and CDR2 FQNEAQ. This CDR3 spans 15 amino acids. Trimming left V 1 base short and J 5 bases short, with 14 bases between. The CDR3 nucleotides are TGTGCCAGCAGCTTAGGAGGACTCGGGGGAACTGAAGCTTTCTTT. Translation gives CASSLGGLGGTEAFF.

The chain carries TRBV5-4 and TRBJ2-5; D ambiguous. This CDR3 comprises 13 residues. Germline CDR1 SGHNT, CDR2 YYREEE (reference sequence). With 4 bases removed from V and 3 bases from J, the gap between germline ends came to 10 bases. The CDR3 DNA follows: TGTGCCAGCAGCGAGACAATGAAAGAGACCCAGTACTTC. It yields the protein CASSETMKETQYF.

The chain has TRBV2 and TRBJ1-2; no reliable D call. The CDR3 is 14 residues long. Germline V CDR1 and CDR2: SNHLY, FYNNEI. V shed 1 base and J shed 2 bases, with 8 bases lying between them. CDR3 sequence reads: CASSEVAGNYGYTF. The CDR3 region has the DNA TGTGCCAGCAGTGAAGTTGCGGGGAACTATGGCTACACCTTC.

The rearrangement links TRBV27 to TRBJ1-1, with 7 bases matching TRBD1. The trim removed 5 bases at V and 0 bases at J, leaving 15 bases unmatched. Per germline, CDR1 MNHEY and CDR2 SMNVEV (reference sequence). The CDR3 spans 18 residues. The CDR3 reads CASSPSTGKGGMNTEAFF. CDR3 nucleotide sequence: TGTGCCAGCAGTCCCTCGACAGGGAAGGGGGGCATGAACACTGAAGCTTTCTTT.

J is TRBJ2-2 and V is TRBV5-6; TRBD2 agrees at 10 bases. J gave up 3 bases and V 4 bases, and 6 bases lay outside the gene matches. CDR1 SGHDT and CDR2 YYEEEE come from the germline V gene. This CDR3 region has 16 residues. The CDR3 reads CASSLGLADYTGELFF. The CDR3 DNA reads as TGTGCCAGCAGCCTAGGACTAGCGGATTACACCGGGGAGCTGTTTTTT.

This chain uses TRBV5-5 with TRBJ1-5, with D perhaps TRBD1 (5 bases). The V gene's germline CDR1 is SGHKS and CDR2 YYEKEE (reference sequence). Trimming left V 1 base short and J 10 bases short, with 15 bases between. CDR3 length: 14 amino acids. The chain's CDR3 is CASSLILRGSPQHF. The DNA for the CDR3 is TGTGCCAGCAGCTTGATCCTACGGGGGTCACCCCAGCATTTT.

CDR3 loop: CASSVRDTEAFF. The CDR3 DNA follows: TGTGCCAGCAGCGTCCGGGACACTGAAGCTTTCTTT. The gene calls are TRBV9 and TRBJ1-1; D not resolved. CDR3 size: 12 residues. Between the trimmed V and J ends, which lost 2 bases and 3 bases, there was a span of 5 bases. CDR1 is SGDLS and CDR2 is YYNGEE in the germline V gene.

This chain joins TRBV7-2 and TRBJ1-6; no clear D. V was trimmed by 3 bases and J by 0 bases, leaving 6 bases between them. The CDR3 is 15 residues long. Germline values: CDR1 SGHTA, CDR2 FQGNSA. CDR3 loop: CASSLLSSYNSPLHF. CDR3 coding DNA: TGTGCCAGCAGCTTGCTCAGCTCCTATAATTCACCCCTCCACTTT.

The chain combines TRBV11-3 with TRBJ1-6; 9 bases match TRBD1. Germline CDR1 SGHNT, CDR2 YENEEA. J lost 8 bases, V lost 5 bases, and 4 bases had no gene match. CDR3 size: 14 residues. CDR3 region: CASSNRDRDSPLHF. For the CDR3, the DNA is TGTGCCAGCAGCAACCGGGACAGGGATTCACCCCTCCACTTT.

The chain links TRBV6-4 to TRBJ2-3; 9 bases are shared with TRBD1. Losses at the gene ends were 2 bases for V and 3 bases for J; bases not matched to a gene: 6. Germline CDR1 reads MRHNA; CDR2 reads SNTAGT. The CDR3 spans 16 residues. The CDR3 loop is CASSDTQGAHTDTQYF. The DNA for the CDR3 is TGTGCCAGCAGTGACACACAGGGGGCGCATACAGATACGCAGTATTTT.

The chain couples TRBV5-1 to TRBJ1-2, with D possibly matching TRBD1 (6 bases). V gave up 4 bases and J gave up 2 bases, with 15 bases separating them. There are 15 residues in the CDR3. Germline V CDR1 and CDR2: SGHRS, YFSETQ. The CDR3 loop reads CASSPIDRSNYGYTF. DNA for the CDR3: TGCGCCAGCAGCCCTATTGACAGGTCCAACTATGGCTACACCTTC.

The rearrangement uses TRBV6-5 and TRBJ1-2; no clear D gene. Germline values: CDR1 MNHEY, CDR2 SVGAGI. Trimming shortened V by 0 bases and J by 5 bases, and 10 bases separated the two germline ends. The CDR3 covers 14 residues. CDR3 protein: CASSYSGREYGYTF. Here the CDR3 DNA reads TGTGCCAGCAGTTACTCGGGGAGGGAGTATGGCTACACCTTC.

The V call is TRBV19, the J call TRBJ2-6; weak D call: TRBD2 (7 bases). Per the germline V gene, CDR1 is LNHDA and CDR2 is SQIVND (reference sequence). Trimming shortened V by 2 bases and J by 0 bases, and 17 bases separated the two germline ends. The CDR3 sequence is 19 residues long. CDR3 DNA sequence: TGTGCCAGTAGTATAATCCGGGCAGGGGACTACTCTGGGGCCAACGTCCTGACTTTC. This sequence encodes CASSIIRAGDYSGANVLTF.

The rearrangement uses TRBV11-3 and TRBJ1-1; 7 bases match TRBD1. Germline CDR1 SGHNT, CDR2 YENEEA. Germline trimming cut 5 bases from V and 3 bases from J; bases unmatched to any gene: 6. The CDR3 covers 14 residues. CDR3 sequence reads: CASSPRDSHTEAFF. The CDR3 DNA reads TGTGCCAGCAGCCCACGGGACAGTCACACTGAAGCTTTCTTT.

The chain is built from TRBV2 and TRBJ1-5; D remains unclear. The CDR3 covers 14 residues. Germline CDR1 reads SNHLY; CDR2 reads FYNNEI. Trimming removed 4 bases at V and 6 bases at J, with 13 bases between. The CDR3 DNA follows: TGTGCCAGCAGTGGAGGCCGGGAGGGTCAGCCCCAGCATTTT. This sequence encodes CASSGGREGQPQHF.

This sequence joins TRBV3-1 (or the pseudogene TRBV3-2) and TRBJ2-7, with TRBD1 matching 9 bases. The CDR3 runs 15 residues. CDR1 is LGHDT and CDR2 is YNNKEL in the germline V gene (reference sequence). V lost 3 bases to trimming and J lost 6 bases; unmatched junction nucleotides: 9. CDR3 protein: CASSQEGQGLSEQYF. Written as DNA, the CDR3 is TGTGCCAGCAGCCAGGAGGGACAGGGTCTTAGCGAGCAGTACTTC.

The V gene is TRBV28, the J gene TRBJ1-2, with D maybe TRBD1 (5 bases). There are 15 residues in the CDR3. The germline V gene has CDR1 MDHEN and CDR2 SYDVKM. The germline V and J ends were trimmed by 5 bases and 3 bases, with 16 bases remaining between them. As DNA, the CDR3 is TGTGCCAGCAGTACTCCAGGGAGGAGTTACTATGGCTACACCTTC. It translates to CASSTPGRSYYGYTF.

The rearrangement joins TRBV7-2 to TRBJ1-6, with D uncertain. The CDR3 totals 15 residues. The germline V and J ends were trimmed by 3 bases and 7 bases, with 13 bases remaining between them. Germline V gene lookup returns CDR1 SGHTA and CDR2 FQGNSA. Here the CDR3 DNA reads TGTGCCAGCAGCTTGGGGAGCCAGGCAAATTCACCCCTCCACTTT. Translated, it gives CASSLGSQANSPLHF.

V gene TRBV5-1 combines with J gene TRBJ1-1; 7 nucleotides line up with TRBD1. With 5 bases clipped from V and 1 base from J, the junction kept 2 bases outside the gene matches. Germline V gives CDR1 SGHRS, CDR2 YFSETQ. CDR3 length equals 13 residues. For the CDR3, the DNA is TGCGCCAGCAGTGAGGGGGCGAACACTGAAGCTTTCTTT. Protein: CASSEGANTEAFF. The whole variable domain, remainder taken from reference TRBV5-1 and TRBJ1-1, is KAGVTQTPRYLIKTRGQQVTLSCSPISGHRSVSWYQQTPGQGLQFLFEYFSETQRNKGNFPGRFSGRQFSNSRSEMNVSTLELGDSALYLCASSEGANTEAFFGQGTRLTVV.

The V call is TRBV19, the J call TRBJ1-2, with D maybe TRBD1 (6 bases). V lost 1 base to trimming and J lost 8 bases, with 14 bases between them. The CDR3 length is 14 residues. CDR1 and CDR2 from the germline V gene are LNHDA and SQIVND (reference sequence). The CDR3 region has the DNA TGTGCCAGTAGTATAGCTGGCAGGGGTGGGGGCTACACCTTC. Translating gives CASSIAGRGGGYTF.

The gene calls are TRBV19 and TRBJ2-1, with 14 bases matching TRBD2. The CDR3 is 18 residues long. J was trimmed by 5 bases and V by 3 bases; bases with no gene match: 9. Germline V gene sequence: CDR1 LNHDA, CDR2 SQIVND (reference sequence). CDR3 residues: CASSIRGLAGALDNEQFF. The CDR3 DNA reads TGTGCCAGTAGTATCCGGGGACTAGCGGGGGCCCTAGACAATGAGCAGTTCTTC.

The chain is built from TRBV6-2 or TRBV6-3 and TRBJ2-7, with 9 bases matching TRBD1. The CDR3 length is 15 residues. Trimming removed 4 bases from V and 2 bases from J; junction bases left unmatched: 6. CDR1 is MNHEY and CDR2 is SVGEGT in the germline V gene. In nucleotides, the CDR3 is TGTGCCAGCAGTTCGCTCCGGGACAGGGCCTACGAGCAGTACTTC. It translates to CASSSLRDRAYEQYF.

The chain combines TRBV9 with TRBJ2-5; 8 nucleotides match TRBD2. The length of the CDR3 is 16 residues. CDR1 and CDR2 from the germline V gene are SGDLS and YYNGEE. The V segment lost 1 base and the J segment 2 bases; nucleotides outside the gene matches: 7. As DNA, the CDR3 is TGTGCCAGCAGCGTATCGGCCGGCGGGGGGCAAGAGACCCAGTACTTC. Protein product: CASSVSAGGGQETQYF.

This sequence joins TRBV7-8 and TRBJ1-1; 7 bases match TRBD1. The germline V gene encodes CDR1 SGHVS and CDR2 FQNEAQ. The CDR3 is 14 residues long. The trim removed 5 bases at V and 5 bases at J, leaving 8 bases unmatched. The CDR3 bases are TGTGCCAGCAGCCTGAGGACAGGCCAGACTGAAGCTTTCTTT. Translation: CASSLRTGQTEAFF.

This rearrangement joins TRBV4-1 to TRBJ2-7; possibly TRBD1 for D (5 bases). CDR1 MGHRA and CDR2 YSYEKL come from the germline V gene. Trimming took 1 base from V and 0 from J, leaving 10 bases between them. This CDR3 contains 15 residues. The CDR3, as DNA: TGCGCCAGCAGCCAAGGGCAGGGTAGCTCCTACGAGCAGTACTTC. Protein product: CASSQGQGSSYEQYF.